This is a list of T cell receptor beta chains from one sample in a study of T-cell reconstitution after alpha-beta-depleted transplantation in children. TCRdb re-called the PCR reads through MiXCR, storing one row per CDR3 protein. The table lists some 590,000 distinct CDR3 sequences, over 9.5% of them singletons. Sample: PBMCs from the stem cell graft donor, taken from the stem cell graft. The receptors originated from a human donor who donated a stem cell graft to a child with acute myeloid leukemia. Both conserved end residues are part of each CDR3. A D gene is named only where the DNA matches it firmly. Not all rows give a size; the values are once, few, many and, for expanded clones, a class.

>TRBJ2-5|TRBD2|many|TRBV20-1
TGCAGTGCTAGTGGAAGACTAGCGGATCGAGAGACCCAGTACTTC
CSASGRLADRETQYF
>TRBJ2-2|TRBD2|-|TRBV20-1
TGCAGTGCCGCTAGCGGGAGCACCGGGGAGCTGTTTTTT
CSAASGSTGELFF
>TRBJ2-7|-|few|TRBV6-1
TGTGCCAGCAGTGAAGAGTTATTGGGCTACGAGCAGTACTTC
CASSEELLGYEQYF
>TRBJ2-3|TRBD2|few|TRBV7-2
TGTGCCAGCAGCTTAGTGGCTAGCGGGAGGGATACGCAGTATTTT
CASSLVASGRDTQYF
>TRBJ2-1|TRBD2|-|TRBV27
TGTGCCAGCAGACCCGCGACTAGCGGGAGGGGGTATGAGCAGTTCTTC
CASRPATSGRGYEQFF
>TRBJ1-5|-|-|TRBV9
TGTGCCAGCAGCGTAGGGGAGGGGGGCAATCAGCCCCAGCATTTT
CASSVGEGGNQPQHF
>TRBJ2-3|TRBD2|few|TRBV11-2
TGTGCCAGCAGCCCGTCTCGACTAGCGGGAGACGGGGGCACAGATACGCAGTATTTT
CASSPSRLAGDGGTDTQYF
>TRBJ1-1|-|many|TRBV20-1
TGCAGTGCTAGTGCCAGAGTGAACACTGAAGCTTTCTTT
CSASARVNTEAFF
>TRBJ2-7|TRBD2|many|TRBV20-1
TGCAGTGCTCTCAGCGTGGGAGGGCCGGCCTACGAGCAGTACTTC
CSALSVGGPAYEQYF
>TRBJ1-2|-|few|TRBV7-2
TGTGCCAGCATACCGTCCGCGGGATCCTATGGCTACACCTTC
CASIPSAGSYGYTF
>TRBJ2-1|TRBD2|many|TRBV24-1
TGTGCCACCAGTGACCGACTAGCGGGAGGGAATGAGCAGTTCTTC
CATSDRLAGGNEQFF
>TRBJ1-1|-|-|TRBV6-2/TRBV6-3
TGTGCCAGCAGTTACTTGTCGCAAGCTTTCTTT
CASSYLSQAFF
>TRBJ2-7|TRBD2|many|TRBV20-1
TGCAGTGCTAAACTAGCGGGTCCCTACGAGCAGTACTTC
CSAKLAGPYEQYF
>TRBJ1-6|TRBD1|-|TRBV7-2
TGTGCCAGCAGCCCACGTGACAGGGAGTACTCACCCCTCCACTTT
CASSPRDREYSPLHF
>TRBJ2-7|TRBD1|few|TRBV12-3/TRBV12-4
TGTGCCAGCAGTGGTCCGGGACAGGGGCGAAATTACTACGAGCAGTACTTC
CASSGPGQGRNYYEQYF
>TRBJ2-1|-|-|TRBV7-2
TGTGCCATCCCGGGCCGAACGAACAATGAGCAGTTCTTC
CAIPGRTNNEQFF
>TRBJ1-2|-|-|TRBV3-1
TGTGCCAGCAGTCCGAATGGCCTGGGGGGCTACACCTTC
CASSPNGLGGYTF
>TRBJ2-1|-|-|TRBV5-5
TGTGCCAGCGCCGCGGGGGCGGAGGGTAGGAATGAGCAGTTCTTC
CASAAGAEGRNEQFF
>TRBJ2-2|-|many|TRBV20-1
TGCAGTGCTAGAGTACTGTCGAACACCGGGGAGCTGTTTTTT
CSARVLSNTGELFF
>TRBJ2-7|TRBD2|few|TRBV20-1
TGCAGTGCTAAGAGGAGCGGGAGTGCGTACGAGCAGTACTTC
CSAKRSGSAYEQYF
>TRBJ2-7|-|-|TRBV19
TGTGCCAGTAGTATAGATCGTTGGAATCCACAGCAGTACTTC
CASSIDRWNPQQYF
>TRBJ2-3|-|-|TRBV20-1
TGCAGTGCTACTAGCGGTTTTGGGGGCTGGGATACGCAGTATTTT
CSATSGFGGWDTQYF
>TRBJ2-7|-|few|TRBV15
TGTGCCACCAGCAGAGATCGAGTGGGACTCTCAGTTCCTTATGAGCAGTACTTC
CATSRDRVGLSVPYEQYF
>TRBJ2-1|TRBD2|many|TRBV27
TGTGCCACCGGGACTAGAAATAATGTAGAGCAGTTCTTC
CATGTRNNVEQFF
>TRBJ2-7|-|-|TRBV20-1
TGCAGGGTAACTAGTCTGGGTGAGCAGTACTTC
CRVTSLGEQYF
>TRBJ2-7|TRBD2|few|TRBV20-1
TGCAGTGCTAGAGAGGGACTAGCGGGAGTGGGCGAGCAGTACTTC
CSAREGLAGVGEQYF
>TRBJ2-7|-|many|TRBV24-1
TGTGCCACCAGTGATTTGCCCGGACGGAGCTCCTACGAGCAGTACTTC
CATSDLPGRSSYEQYF
>TRBJ2-7|-|many|TRBV5-1
TGCGCCAGCAGCTTGGAGGGCATCTACGAGCAGTACTTC
CASSLEGIYEQYF
>TRBJ1-2|TRBD1|few|TRBV5-1
TGCGCCAGCAGCGAAGGAGACAGGGGTGGCTACACCTTC
CASSEGDRGGYTF
>TRBJ2-1|TRBD2|many|TRBV7-6
TGTGCCAGCAGCTCCCTAGCGGGAAGCATCTACAATGAGCAGTTCTTC
CASSSLAGSIYNEQFF
>TRBJ2-3|-|many|TRBV5-6
TGTGCCAGCAGCTTGGCGGGCCAGGGGTTTGGTACGCAGTATTTT
CASSLAGQGFGTQYF
>TRBJ1-4|TRBD1|few|TRBV12-3/TRBV12-4
TGTGCCAGCAGTTTAGCGGGGACAGGGTTGGTCCTCCGAGAAAAACTGTTTTTT
CASSLAGTGLVLREKLFF
>TRBJ2-3|-|many|TRBV5-1
TGCGCCAGCAGCTTAGCGGGTCAAACAGATACGCAGTATTTT
CASSLAGQTDTQYF
>TRBJ2-3|TRBD1|few|TRBV25-1
TGTGCCAGCAGCCGTCGGGACAGGGGGACAGATACGCAGTATTTT
CASSRRDRGTDTQYF
>TRBJ2-7|TRBD2|few|TRBV6-2/TRBV6-3
TGTGCCAGCAGTTACCAGCGGGGGCACTACGAGCAGTACTTC
CASSYQRGHYEQYF
>TRBJ2-1|TRBD2|-|TRBV20-1
TGCAGTGCTAGAGATCGGCTAGCGGTCAATGAGCAGTTCTTC
CSARDRLAVNEQFF
>TRBJ2-7|-|few|TRBV5-1
TGCGCCAGCAGCTCCAGTGGTCTGTTCTACGAGCAGTACTTC
CASSSSGLFYEQYF
>TRBJ2-2|-|many|TRBV24-1
TGTGCCACCAGTGATCCGCCCTCAGGGGCCCTGAACACCGGGGAGCTGTTTTTT
CATSDPPSGALNTGELFF
>TRBJ2-5|-|many|TRBV11-2
TGTGCCAGCAGCCCGACCGGAGGGGGACGGGAGACCCAGTACTTC
CASSPTGGGRETQYF
>TRBJ2-7|-|-|TRBV28
TGTGCCAGCAGTCCTCCCTTGTTGGAGCAGTACTTC
CASSPPLLEQYF
>TRBJ2-7|-|few|TRBV20-1
TGCAGTGCTAGAGATCAGAGCCCCTACGAGCAGTACTTC
CSARDQSPYEQYF